This note documents a single TCR beta chain sequence. The data derive from a study of blood T cell repertoires in COVID-19. The CDR3 runs 14 residues. Trimming removed 10 bases at V and 7 bases at J, with 20 bases between. Germline V lookup: CDR1 MNHEY, CDR2 SVGAGI. Generated by immunoSEQ multiplex PCR, the TCRdb table keeps only in-frame clones and is missing some. Among 160,000 or so clones listed, 80% were seen once. The sample consisted of peripheral blood. The clonotype comes from a man between 70 and 80 years old with active or convalescent COVID-19. The chain is built from TRBV6-5 and TRBJ2-1; possibly TRBD2 for D (6 bases). CDR3 coding DNA: TGTGCCACCTCAAGGGACCGGAGGGGAAATGAGCAGTTCTTC. Amino acids: CATSRDRRGNEQFF.